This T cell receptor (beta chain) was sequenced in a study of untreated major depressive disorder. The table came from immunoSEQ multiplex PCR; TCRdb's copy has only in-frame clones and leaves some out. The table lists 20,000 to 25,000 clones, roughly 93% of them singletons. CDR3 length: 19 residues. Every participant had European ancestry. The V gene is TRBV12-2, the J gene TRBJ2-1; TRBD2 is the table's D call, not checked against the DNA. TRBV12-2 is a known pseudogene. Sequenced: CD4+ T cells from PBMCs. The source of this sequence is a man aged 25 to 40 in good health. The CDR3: CASRLMLETSGRGANEQFF. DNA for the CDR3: TGTGCAAGTCGCTTAATGTTGGAGACTAGCGGGAGGGGCGCGAATGAGCAGTTCTTC.